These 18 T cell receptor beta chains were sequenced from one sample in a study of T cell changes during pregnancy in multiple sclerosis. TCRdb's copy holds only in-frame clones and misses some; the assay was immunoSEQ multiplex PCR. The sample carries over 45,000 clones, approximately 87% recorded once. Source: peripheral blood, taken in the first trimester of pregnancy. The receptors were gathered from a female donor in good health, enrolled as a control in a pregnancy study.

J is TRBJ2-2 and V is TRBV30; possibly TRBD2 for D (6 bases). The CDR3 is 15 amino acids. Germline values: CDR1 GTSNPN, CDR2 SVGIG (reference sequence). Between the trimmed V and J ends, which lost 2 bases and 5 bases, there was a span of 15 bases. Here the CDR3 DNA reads TGTGCCTGGAGTTCGACTAGTGGTCTAACCGGGGAGCTGTTTTTT. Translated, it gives CAWSSTSGLTGELFF.

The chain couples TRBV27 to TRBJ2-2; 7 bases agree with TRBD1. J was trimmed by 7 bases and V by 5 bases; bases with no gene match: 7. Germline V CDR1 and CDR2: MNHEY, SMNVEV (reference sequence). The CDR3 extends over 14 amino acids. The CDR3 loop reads CASSARQGNGELFF. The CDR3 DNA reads TGTGCCAGCAGTGCACGACAGGGTAACGGGGAGCTGTTTTTT.

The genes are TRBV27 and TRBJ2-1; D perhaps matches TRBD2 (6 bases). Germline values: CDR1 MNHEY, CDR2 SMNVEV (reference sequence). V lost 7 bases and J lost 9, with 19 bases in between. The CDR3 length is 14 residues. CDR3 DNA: TGTGCCAGCACCTTGGGGGGAGGAGGGGTTGAGCAGTTCTTC. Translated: CASTLGGGGVEQFF.

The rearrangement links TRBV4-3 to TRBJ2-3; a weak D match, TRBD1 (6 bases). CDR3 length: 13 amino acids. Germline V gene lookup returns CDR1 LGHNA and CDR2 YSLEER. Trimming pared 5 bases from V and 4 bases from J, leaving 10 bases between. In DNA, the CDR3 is TGCGCCAGCAGCAGCAACAGGGCAGATACGCAGTATTTT. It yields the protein CASSSNRADTQYF.

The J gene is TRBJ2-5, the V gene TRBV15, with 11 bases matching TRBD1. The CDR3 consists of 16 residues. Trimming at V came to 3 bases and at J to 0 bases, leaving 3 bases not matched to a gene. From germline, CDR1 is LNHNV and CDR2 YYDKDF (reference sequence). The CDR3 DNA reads TGTGCCACCAGCAGGGACAGGGGGCCCAACCAAGAGACCCAGTACTTC. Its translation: CATSRDRGPNQETQYF.

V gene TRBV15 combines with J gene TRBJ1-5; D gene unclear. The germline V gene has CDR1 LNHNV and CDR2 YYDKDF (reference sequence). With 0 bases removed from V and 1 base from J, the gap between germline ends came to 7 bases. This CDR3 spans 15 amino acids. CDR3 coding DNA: TGTGCCACCAGCAGAGATCGGGGAAGCAATCAGCCCCAGCATTTT. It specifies CATSRDRGSNQPQHF.

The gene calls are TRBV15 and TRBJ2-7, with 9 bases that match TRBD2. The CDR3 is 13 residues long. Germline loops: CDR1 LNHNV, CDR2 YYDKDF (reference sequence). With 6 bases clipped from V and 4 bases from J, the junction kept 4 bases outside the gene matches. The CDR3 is CATSRRGGYEQYF. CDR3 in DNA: TGTGCCACCAGTCGGCGGGGGGGATACGAGCAGTACTTC.

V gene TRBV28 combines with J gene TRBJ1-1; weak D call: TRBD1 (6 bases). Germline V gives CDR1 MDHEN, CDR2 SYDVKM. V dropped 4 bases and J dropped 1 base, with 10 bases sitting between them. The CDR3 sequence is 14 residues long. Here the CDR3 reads CASSSIQGNTEAFF. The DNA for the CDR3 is TGTGCCAGCAGTTCAATACAGGGGAACACTGAAGCTTTCTTT.

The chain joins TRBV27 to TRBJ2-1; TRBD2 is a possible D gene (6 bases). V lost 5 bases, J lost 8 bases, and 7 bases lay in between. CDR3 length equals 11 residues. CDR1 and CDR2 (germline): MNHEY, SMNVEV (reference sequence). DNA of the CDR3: TGTGCCAGCAGTGGGACTTATGAGCAGTTCTTC. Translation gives CASSGTYEQFF.

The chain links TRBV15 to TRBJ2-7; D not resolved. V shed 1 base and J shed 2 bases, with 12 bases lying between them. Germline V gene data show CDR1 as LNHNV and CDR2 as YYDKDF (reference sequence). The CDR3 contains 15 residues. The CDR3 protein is CATSRGGSTAYEQYF. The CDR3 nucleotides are TGTGCCACCAGCAGAGGAGGCAGTACGGCCTACGAGCAGTACTTC.

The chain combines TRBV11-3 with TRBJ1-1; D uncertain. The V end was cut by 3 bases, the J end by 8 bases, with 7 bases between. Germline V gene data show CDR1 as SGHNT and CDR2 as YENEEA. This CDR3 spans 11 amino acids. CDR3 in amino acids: CASSFVREAFF. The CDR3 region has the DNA TGTGCCAGCAGCTTCGTCAGGGAAGCTTTCTTT.

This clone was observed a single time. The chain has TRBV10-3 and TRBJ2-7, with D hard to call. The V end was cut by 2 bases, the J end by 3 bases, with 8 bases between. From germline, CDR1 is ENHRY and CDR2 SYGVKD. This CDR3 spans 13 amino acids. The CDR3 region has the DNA TGTGCCATCAGTGAGGCCGCAGTCTACGAGCAGTACTTC. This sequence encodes CAISEAAVYEQYF.

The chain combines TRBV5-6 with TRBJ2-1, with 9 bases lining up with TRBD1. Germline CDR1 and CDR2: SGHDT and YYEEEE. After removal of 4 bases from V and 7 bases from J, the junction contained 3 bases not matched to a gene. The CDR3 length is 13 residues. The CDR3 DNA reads TGTGCCAGCAGCCCGACAGGGGGGAATGAGCAGTTCTTC. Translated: CASSPTGGNEQFF.

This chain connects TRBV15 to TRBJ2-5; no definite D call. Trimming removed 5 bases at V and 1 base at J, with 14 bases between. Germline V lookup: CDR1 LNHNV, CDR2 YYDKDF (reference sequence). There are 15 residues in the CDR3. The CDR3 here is CATSQPLGPQETQYF. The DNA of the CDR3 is TGTGCCACCAGCCAGCCCCTAGGCCCCCAAGAGACCCAGTACTTC. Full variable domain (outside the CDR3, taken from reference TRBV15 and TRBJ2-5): DAMVIQNPRYQVTQFGKPVTLSCSQTLNHNVMYWYQQKSSQAPKLLFHYYDKDFNNEADTPDNFQSRRPNTSFCFLDIRSPGLGDTAMYLCATSQPLGPQETQYFGPGTRLLVL.

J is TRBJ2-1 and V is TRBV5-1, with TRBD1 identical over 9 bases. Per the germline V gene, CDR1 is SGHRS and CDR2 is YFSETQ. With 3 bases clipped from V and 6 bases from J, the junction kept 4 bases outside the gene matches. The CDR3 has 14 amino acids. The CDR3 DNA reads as TGCGCCAGCAGCTCTTCGACAGGGGGCAATGAGCAGTTCTTC. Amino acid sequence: CASSSSTGGNEQFF.

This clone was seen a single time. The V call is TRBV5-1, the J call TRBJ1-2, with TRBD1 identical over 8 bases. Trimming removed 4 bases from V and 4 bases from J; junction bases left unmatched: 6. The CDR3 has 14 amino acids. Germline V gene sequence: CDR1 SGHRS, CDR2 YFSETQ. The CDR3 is CASSTGQEGYGYTF. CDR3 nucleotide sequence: TGCGCCAGCAGCACGGGACAGGAGGGCTATGGCTACACCTTC.

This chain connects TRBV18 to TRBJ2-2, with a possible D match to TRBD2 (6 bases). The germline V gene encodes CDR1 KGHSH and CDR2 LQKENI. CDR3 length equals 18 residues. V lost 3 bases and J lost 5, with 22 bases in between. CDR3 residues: CASSPLTLTGDLTGELFF. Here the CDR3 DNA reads TGTGCCAGCTCACCGCTAACCCTTACGGGGGATCTTACCGGGGAGCTGTTTTTT. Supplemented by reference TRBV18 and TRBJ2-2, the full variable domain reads NAGVMQNPRHLVRRRGQEARLRCSPMKGHSHVYWYRQLPEEGLKFMVYLQKENIIDESGMPKERFSAEFPKEGPSILRIQQVVRGDSAAYFCASSPLTLTGDLTGELFFGEGSRLTVL.

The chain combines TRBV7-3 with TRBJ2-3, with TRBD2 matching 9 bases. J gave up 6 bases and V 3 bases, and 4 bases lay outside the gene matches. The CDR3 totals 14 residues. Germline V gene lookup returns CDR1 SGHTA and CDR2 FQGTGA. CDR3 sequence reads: CASSFLAGVDTQYF. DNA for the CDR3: TGTGCCAGCAGCTTCTTAGCGGGAGTGGATACGCAGTATTTT.